Sequencing of this T cell receptor beta chain was carried out in a study of graft-versus-host responses after intestinal transplantation. Study-wide background: Anti-thymocyte globulin served as induction for all recipients, who then took tacrolimus and steroids for two to three years. Study observations and caveats: Peak levels of circulating GvH clones tracked with early post-transplant HvG declines. GvH clones were found in recipient marrow; some appeared first in ileum or blood.

A note on this clone: Its antigen is as yet unknown.

Sequencing used immunoSEQ multiplex PCR; TCRdb keeps in-frame clones, though not all of them. The sample records about 94,000 clones, 90% to 95% being singletons. V was clipped by 1 base and J by 5 bases, with 8 bases between them. The CDR3 is 13 residues long. CDR1 is LGHNA and CDR2 is YNFKEQ in the germline V gene. J is TRBJ2-5 and V is TRBV4-2, with D possibly TRBD2 on 5 matching bases. This clonotype was sampled from a human donor who received an intestinal transplant. Material: unstimulated CD8+ T cells sorted from spleen or lymph node cells, obtained before intestinal transplant. The CDR3 sequence: CASSQGEWETQYF. In nucleotides, the CDR3 is TGTGCCAGCAGCCAAGGGGAGTGGGAGACCCAGTACTTC.